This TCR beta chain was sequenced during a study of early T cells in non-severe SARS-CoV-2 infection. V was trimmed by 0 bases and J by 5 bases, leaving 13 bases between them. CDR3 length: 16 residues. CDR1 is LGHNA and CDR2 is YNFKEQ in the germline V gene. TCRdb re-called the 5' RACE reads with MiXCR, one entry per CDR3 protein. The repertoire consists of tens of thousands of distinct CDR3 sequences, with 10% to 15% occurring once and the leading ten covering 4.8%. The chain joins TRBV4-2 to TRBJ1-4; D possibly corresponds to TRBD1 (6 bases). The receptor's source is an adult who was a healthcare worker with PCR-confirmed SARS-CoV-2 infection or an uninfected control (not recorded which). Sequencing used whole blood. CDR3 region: CASSQDSPGQNEKLFF. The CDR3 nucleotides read TGTGCCAGCAGCCAAGATTCCCCCGGACAGAATGAAAAACTGTTTTTT.